Listed below are T cell receptor beta chains from one sample, sequenced in a study of naive and memory T cell subsets. MiXCR was run by TCRdb on the UMI-ligation and nested PCR reads, yielding one entry per CDR3 protein. The sample yields some 100,000 distinct CDR3 sequences, about 6.5% seen once. Sequencing used central memory CD4+ T cells from blood. These TCRs come from a human donor in good health. CDR3s include the opening cysteine and the closing phenylalanine or tryptophan. The D gene is left open where the match is weak. The size of a clone is reported for some rows only, either as once, few or many, or as a class for expanded clones.

V gene	D gene	J gene	clone size	CDR3 DNA	CDR3 protein
TRBV20-1	TRBD1	TRBJ2-5	few	TGCAGTGCCGCCCTAACAGGGGGCGGACAGACCCAGTACTTC	CSAALTGGGQTQYF
TRBV5-1	NA	TRBJ2-6	few	TGCGCCAGCAGCCTCACCGGGACGTCTGGGGCCAACGTCCTGACTTTC	CASSLTGTSGANVLTF
TRBV12-3/TRBV12-4	NA	TRBJ1-5	many	TGTGCCAGCAGTTTAAGTACAGGCCTGACCTTGGGCAATCAGCCCCAGCATTTT	CASSLSTGLTLGNQPQHF
TRBV9	TRBD2	TRBJ2-1	many	TGTGCCAGCAGCGTAGATAGCGGGATTTACAATGAGCAGTTCTTC	CASSVDSGIYNEQFF
TRBV20-1	NA	TRBJ2-4	many	TGCAGTGCTAGAGGGCAGAACATTCAGTACTTC	CSARGQNIQYF
TRBV20-1	NA	TRBJ2-2	few	TGCAGTGCTCACCACGCCGGGGAGCTGTTTTTT	CSAHHAGELFF
TRBV7-9	TRBD2	TRBJ2-1	many	TGTGCCAGCAGCTTTAGCGGGAGGGGATACAATGAGCAGTTCTTC	CASSFSGRGYNEQFF
TRBV7-2	NA	TRBJ1-2	NA	TGTGCCAGCAGCTTTCAGGGGAAAGGTGGCTACACCTTC	CASSFQGKGGYTF
TRBV6-5	TRBD1	TRBJ2-1	many	TGTGCCAGCAGTGACAGGGTACGGGGTGAGCAGTTCTTC	CASSDRVRGEQFF
TRBV3-1	NA	TRBJ2-1	many	TGTGCCAGCAGCCAAGACGGGACACCGTCGAGGCAGTTCTTC	CASSQDGTPSRQFF
TRBV7-3	NA	TRBJ2-7	NA	TGTGCCAGCAGCTCTCGTCCCGCGGGTGAGCAGTACTTC	CASSSRPAGEQYF
TRBV6-5	TRBD1	TRBJ1-5	NA	TGTGCCAGCAGTTACTCTGGACAGGGCAAACAGCCCCAGCATTTT	CASSYSGQGKQPQHF
TRBV18	NA	TRBJ1-1	many	TGTGCCAGCTCACCACCCGGTCAATCCAAGTCAGCTTTCTTT	CASSPPGQSKSAFF
TRBV7-9	TRBD1	TRBJ2-7	few	TGTGCCAGCAGCTCAAGACAGGGTAGTGTGTACGAGCAGTACTTC	CASSSRQGSVYEQYF
TRBV19	NA	TRBJ1-5	many	TGTGCCAGTAGTATAGTCAGATACGATCAGCCCCAGCATTTT	CASSIVRYDQPQHF
TRBV28	NA	TRBJ2-4	few	TGTGCCAGCAGTTTATTGGGCCGGTTGAAGTACTTC	CASSLLGRLKYF
TRBV3-2	NA	TRBJ2-3	few	TGTGCCAGCAGCCAAGGCCGGACTAGCGGGGTTAGCACAGATACGCAGTATTTT	CASSQGRTSGVSTDTQYF
TRBV6-5	TRBD2	TRBJ2-2	NA	TGTGCCAGCAGGTGGACTAGCCCGAACACCGGGGAGCTGTTTTTT	CASRWTSPNTGELFF
TRBV7-3	TRBD1	TRBJ2-3	NA	TGTGCCAGCAGCTTGTCTGGACAGGGAAAACATACGCAGTATTTT	CASSLSGQGKHTQYF